These T cell receptor beta chains were read from a single sample in a study of T cell changes during pregnancy in multiple sclerosis. Assay used: immunoSEQ multiplex PCR; TCRdb lists only in-frame clones, some missing. The sample includes some 20,000 clones, more than 80% of them seen just once. The sample was CD4+ T cells from peripheral blood mononuclear cells, taken in the third trimester of pregnancy. Source of these receptors: a female donor in good health, enrolled as a control in a pregnancy study. Both conserved end residues are part of each CDR3. A D gene is named only where the DNA matches it firmly. For some rows the clone size is stated as once, few or many, or as a class when expanded; others skip it.

clone_size	v_call	cdr3_length	j_call	d_call	cdr3_aa	cdr3_nt
NA	TRBV18	15	TRBJ2-3	NA	CASSPGRGNTDTQYF	TGTGCCAGCTCACCTGGACGGGGGAACACAGATACGCAGTATTTT
NA	TRBV6-1	15	TRBJ1-3	TRBD1	CASSDDRGQSNTIYF	TGTGCCAGCAGTGACGACAGGGGCCAATCTAACACCATATATTTT
NA	TRBV10-2	12	TRBJ2-7	TRBD1	CASEGQSYEQYF	TGCGCCAGCGAGGGACAGTCCTACGAGCAGTACTTC
NA	TRBV4-1	15	TRBJ2-7	TRBD2	CASSHLLAGEYEQYF	TGCGCCAGCAGCCACCTACTAGCGGGAGAGTACGAGCAGTACTTC
NA	TRBV14	15	TRBJ1-1	TRBD1	CASSQGGQGWTEAFF	TGTGCCAGCAGCCAAGGGGGACAGGGTTGGACTGAAGCTTTCTTT
NA	TRBV19	15	TRBJ2-5	NA	CASSRSGLYQETQYF	TGTGCCAGTAGTCGCAGCGGACTGTACCAAGAGACCCAGTACTTC
NA	TRBV5-1	14	TRBJ2-1	TRBD2	CASSFQRGDNEQFF	TGCGCCAGCAGCTTCCAGCGGGGGGACAATGAGCAGTTCTTC
NA	TRBV14	17	TRBJ1-1	TRBD1	CASSPNQGANWNTEAFF	TGTGCCAGCAGCCCGAACCAGGGGGCGAATTGGAACACTGAAGCTTTCTTT
NA	TRBV7-3	13	TRBJ1-1	NA	CASSLTVNTEAFF	TGTGCCAGCAGCCTGACAGTGAACACTGAAGCTTTCTTT
NA	TRBV6-5	13	TRBJ1-1	TRBD1	CASSRGGATEAFF	TGTGCCAGCTCCCGAGGGGGCGCGACTGAAGCTTTCTTT
NA	TRBV7-2	12	TRBJ1-2	NA	CASSLYGEGYTF	TGTGCCAGCAGCTTATACGGAGAGGGCTACACCTTC
once	TRBV11-1	15	TRBJ1-2	NA	CASSLDQTQNYGYTF	TGTGCCAGCAGCCTAGACCAGACACAAAACTATGGCTACACCTTC
NA	TRBV7-2	16	TRBJ1-1	NA	CASSLGRGSLPLKAFF	TGTGCCAGCAGCTTAGGGCGGGGATCCCTTCCACTGAAGGCTTTCTTT
NA	TRBV5-6	15	TRBJ2-1	TRBD2	CASSLAGGLDNEQFF	TGTGCCAGCAGCTTAGCGGGAGGGCTCGACAATGAGCAGTTCTTC
NA	TRBV19	16	TRBJ2-3	TRBD1	CASSIGTGGLTDTQYF	TGTGCCAGTAGTATCGGGACAGGGGGCCTCACAGATACGCAGTATTTT
NA	TRBV28	15	TRBJ1-1	TRBD1	CASSSRQGRNTEAFF	TGTGCCAGCAGTTCCCGACAGGGCAGAAACACTGAAGCTTTCTTT
NA	TRBV28	16	TRBJ2-4	NA	CASSFFRGRAKNIQYF	TGTGCCAGCAGTTTTTTTCGAGGCAGAGCCAAAAACATTCAGTACTTC
NA	TRBV18	12	TRBJ2-5	NA	CASSGTQETQYF	TGTGCCAGCTCTGGGACTCAAGAGACCCAGTACTTC
NA	TRBV5-1	15	TRBJ2-7	TRBD2	CASSMESGRGSEQYF	TGCGCCAGCAGCATGGAAAGCGGGAGGGGCAGCGAGCAGTACTTC
NA	TRBV29-1	12	TRBJ2-3	NA	CSVDAGTDTQYF	TGCAGCGTTGACGCGGGGACAGATACGCAGTATTTT
NA	TRBV10-3	17	TRBJ2-7	TRBD2	CAIRSSSGGLGDYEQYF	TGTGCCATCAGATCCTCTAGCGGGGGGCTCGGAGACTACGAGCAGTACTTC
NA	TRBV27	16	TRBJ2-2	TRBD1	CASTSLGDREAGELFF	TGTGCCAGCACCAGTTTAGGGGACAGGGAAGCCGGGGAGCTGTTTTTT
NA	TRBV9	15	TRBJ2-2	NA	CASSFMGGQTGELFF	TGTGCCAGCAGTTTTATGGGGGGGCAGACCGGGGAGCTGTTTTTT
NA	TRBV28	15	TRBJ1-4	NA	CASSPEGAPNEKLFF	TGTGCCAGCAGTCCCGAAGGGGCGCCTAATGAAAAACTGTTTTTT
NA	TRBV2	16	TRBJ1-1	TRBD1	CASRRGQGAMGTEAFF	TGTGCCAGCCGGAGGGGACAGGGGGCGATGGGCACTGAAGCTTTCTTT
NA	TRBV2	15	TRBJ2-1	TRBD2	CASSRLAGGHGEQFF	TGTGCCAGCAGTCGACTAGCGGGGGGGCATGGGGAGCAGTTCTTC
NA	TRBV6-6	12	TRBJ1-2	NA	CASTLTGYGYTF	TGTGCCAGCACTCTAACCGGGTATGGCTACACCTTC
NA	TRBV30	15	TRBJ1-3	TRBD1	CAWSPGQGNGNTIYF	TGTGCCTGGAGTCCTGGACAGGGAAATGGAAACACCATATATTTT
once	TRBV5-4	13	TRBJ1-1	NA	CASSSPGLTEAFF	TGTGCCAGCAGCTCCCCAGGGCTGACTGAAGCTTTCTTT
NA	TRBV2	14	TRBJ1-2	TRBD1	CASSVGQGARGYTF	TGTGCCAGCAGTGTTGGACAGGGGGCGAGGGGCTACACCTTC
NA	TRBV4-1	14	TRBJ2-2	TRBD1	CASSHDRGTGELFF	TGCGCCAGCAGCCACGACAGGGGGACCGGGGAGCTGTTTTTT
NA	TRBV28	13	TRBJ1-1	TRBD1	CASSTGGRTEAFF	TGTGCCAGCAGTACAGGGGGCAGGACTGAAGCTTTCTTT
NA	TRBV5-1	14	TRBJ1-1	NA	CASSLGHPNTEAFF	TGCGCCAGCAGCTTGGGGCACCCGAACACTGAAGCTTTCTTT
NA	TRBV7-9	19	TRBJ2-2	TRBD2	CASSLGRLAGGKNTGELFF	TGTGCCAGCAGCTTAGGGCGACTAGCGGGGGGCAAGAACACCGGGGAGCTGTTTTTT
NA	TRBV6-5	13	TRBJ2-7	NA	CASRPGNPYEQYF	TGTGCCAGCAGGCCCGGGAACCCCTACGAGCAGTACTTC
NA	TRBV2	12	TRBJ2-1	NA	CASSGEIGEQFF	TGTGCCAGCTCCGGGGAGATCGGTGAGCAGTTCTTC
NA	TRBV18	16	TRBJ2-5	TRBD1	CASSPLGQGFRETQYF	TGTGCCAGCTCACCACTTGGACAGGGGTTTCGAGAGACCCAGTACTTC
NA	TRBV10-2	16	TRBJ1-3	NA	CASSDRQDLSGNTIYF	TGCGCCAGCAGCGACCGACAGGACCTCTCTGGAAACACCATATATTTT
NA	TRBV5-1	15	TRBJ1-1	NA	CASSLGGARDTEAFF	TGCGCCAGCAGCTTGGGGGGCGCCCGAGACACTGAAGCTTTCTTT
NA	TRBV14	14	TRBJ1-1	NA	CASSPGRRHTEAFF	TGTGCCAGCAGCCCCGGGAGGCGGCACACTGAAGCTTTCTTT
NA	TRBV6-1	13	TRBJ2-7	NA	CASSDLVSYEQYF	TGTGCCAGCAGCGACCTAGTCTCCTACGAGCAGTACTTC
NA	TRBV10-3	14	TRBJ2-7	TRBD2	CAITRLAGTYEQYF	TGTGCCATCACTAGACTAGCGGGGACCTACGAGCAGTACTTC
NA	TRBV19	15	TRBJ2-2	NA	CASSPRDIHTGELFF	TGTGCCAGTAGTCCCCGGGACATACACACCGGGGAGCTGTTTTTT
NA	TRBV27	17	TRBJ2-1	TRBD2	CASSSEAGRASYNEQFF	TGTGCCAGCAGTTCCGAGGCCGGGAGGGCCTCCTACAATGAGCAGTTCTTC
NA	TRBV10-3	14	TRBJ1-3	TRBD1	CATLTGEAGNTIYF	TGTGCCACCTTAACAGGGGAGGCTGGAAACACCATATATTTT
NA	TRBV18	14	TRBJ2-1	NA	CASSRTVTPGEQFF	TGTGCCAGCTCACGGACAGTGACCCCCGGGGAGCAGTTCTTC
NA	TRBV29-1	14	TRBJ2-3	TRBD2	CSCGGGYRTDTQYF	TGCAGCTGCGGGGGAGGGTACCGCACAGATACGCAGTATTTT
NA	TRBV2	16	TRBJ2-1	TRBD1	CASSKLGDRAYNEQFF	TGTGCCAGCAGTAAGTTGGGGGACAGGGCCTACAATGAGCAGTTCTTC
NA	TRBV5-6	15	TRBJ1-5	NA	CASSTGHLTNQPQHF	TGTGCCAGCAGCACCGGACACCTCACCAATCAGCCCCAGCATTTT
NA	TRBV19	14	TRBJ1-1	TRBD1	CASSPRQGNTEAFF	TGTGCCAGTAGTCCACGACAGGGGAACACTGAAGCTTTCTTT
NA	TRBV7-2	18	TRBJ2-3	TRBD2	CASSLGRLAGGKTDTQYF	TGTGCCAGCAGCTTAGGTCGACTAGCGGGGGGGAAAACAGATACGCAGTATTTT
NA	TRBV19	16	TRBJ2-4	NA	CASSSTGDLAKNIQYF	TGTGCCAGTAGTAGCACAGGAGATTTAGCCAAAAACATTCAGTACTTC
NA	TRBV5-5	15	TRBJ2-7	TRBD1	CASSRSGQGINEQYF	TGTGCCAGCAGCCGGTCGGGACAGGGGATCAACGAGCAGTACTTC
NA	TRBV19	15	TRBJ2-7	TRBD1	CASSARTGSFYEQYF	TGTGCCAGTAGTGCTCGGACAGGGTCGTTCTACGAGCAGTACTTC
NA	TRBV19	17	TRBJ2-3	TRBD2	CASSVGLAGSSTDTQYF	TGTGCCAGTAGTGTGGGACTAGCGGGATCTAGCACAGATACGCAGTATTTT
once	TRBV5-1	15	TRBJ2-7	TRBD2	CASSVGTSGSRGEYF	TGCGCCAGCAGCGTCGGGACTAGCGGGAGCCGGGGGGAGTACTTC
NA	TRBV5-1	16	TRBJ2-1	NA	CASSLTPGLLDNEQFF	TGCGCCAGCAGCCTCACACCGGGACTCCTCGACAATGAGCAGTTCTTC
medium-sized	TRBV19	16	TRBJ2-7	TRBD2	CASSRGLAGLTYEQYF	TGTGCCAGTAGTAGGGGACTAGCGGGGCTAACCTACGAGCAGTACTTC
NA	TRBV7-9	11	TRBJ2-7	NA	CASAPAALLLF	TGTGCCAGCGCGCCAGCGGCGCTCCTTTTGTTC